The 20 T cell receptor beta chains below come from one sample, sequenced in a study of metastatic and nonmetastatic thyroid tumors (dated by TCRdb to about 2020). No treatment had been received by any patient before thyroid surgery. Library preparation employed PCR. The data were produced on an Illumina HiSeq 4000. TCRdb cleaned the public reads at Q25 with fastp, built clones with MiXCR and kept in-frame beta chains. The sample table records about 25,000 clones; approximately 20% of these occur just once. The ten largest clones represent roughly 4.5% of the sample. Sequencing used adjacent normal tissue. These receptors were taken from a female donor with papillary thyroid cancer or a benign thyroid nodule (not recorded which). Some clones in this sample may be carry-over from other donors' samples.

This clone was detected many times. The CDR3: CASSLGSNTEAFF. The DNA of the CDR3 is TGTGCCAGCTCACTGGGTTCGAACACTGAAGCTTTCTTT. The genes are TRBV18 and TRBJ1-1, with D uncertain. V lost 4 bases, J lost 1 base, and 7 bases lay in between. The CDR3 extends over 13 amino acids. CDR1 and CDR2 from the germline V gene are KGHSH and LQKENI.

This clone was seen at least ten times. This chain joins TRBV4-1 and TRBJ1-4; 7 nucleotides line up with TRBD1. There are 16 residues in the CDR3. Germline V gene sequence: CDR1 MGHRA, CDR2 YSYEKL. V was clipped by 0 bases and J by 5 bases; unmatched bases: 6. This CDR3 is CASSQETGLLNEKLFF. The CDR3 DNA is TGCGCCAGCAGCCAAGAGACAGGGTTACTCAATGAAAAACTGTTTTTT.

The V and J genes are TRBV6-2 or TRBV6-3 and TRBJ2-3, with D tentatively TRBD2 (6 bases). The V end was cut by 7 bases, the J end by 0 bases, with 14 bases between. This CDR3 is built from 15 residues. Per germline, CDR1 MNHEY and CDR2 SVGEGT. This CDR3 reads CASITGDSSTDTQYF. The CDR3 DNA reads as TGTGCCAGCATCACCGGGGACTCTAGCACAGATACGCAGTATTTT.

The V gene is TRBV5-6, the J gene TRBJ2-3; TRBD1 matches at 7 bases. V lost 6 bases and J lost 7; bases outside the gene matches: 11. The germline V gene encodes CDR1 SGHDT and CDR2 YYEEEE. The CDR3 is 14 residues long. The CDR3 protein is CASIYRYRGNTQYF. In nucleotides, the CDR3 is TGTGCCAGCATCTACCGGTACAGGGGAAATACGCAGTATTTT. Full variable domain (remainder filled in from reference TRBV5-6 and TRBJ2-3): DAGVTQSPTHLIKTRGQQVTLRCSPKSGHDTVSWYQQALGQGPQFIFQYYEEEERQRGNFPDRFSGHQFPNYSSELNVNALLLGDSALYLCASIYRYRGNTQYFGPGTRLTVL.

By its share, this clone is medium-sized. The CDR3 loop reads CASSFRTANYEQYF. The CDR3 DNA reads as TGTGCCAGCAGCTTCAGGACTGCAAACTACGAGCAGTACTTC. The V gene is TRBV11-3, the J gene TRBJ2-7; D is perhaps TRBD2 (5 bases). The CDR3 consists of 14 residues. Germline CDR1 and CDR2: SGHNT and YENEEA. V lost 3 bases and J 3 bases, leaving 12 bases between the germline ends.

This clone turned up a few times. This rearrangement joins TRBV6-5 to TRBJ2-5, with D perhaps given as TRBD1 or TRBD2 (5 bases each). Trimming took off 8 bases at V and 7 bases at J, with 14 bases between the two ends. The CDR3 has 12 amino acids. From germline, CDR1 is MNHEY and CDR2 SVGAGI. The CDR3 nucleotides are TGTGCCAGCGGTACAGGCCGGGGGACCCAGTACTTC. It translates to CASGTGRGTQYF.

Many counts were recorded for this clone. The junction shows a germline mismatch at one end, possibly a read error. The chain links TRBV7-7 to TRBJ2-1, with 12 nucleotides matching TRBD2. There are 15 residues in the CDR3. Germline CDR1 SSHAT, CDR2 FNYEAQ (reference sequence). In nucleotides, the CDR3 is TGTGCTAGCAGCCCTACTAGCGGGGGGAGCAATGAGCAGTTCTTC. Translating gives CASSPTSGGSNEQFF.

CDR3 in amino acids: CASSSAGSSSNSPLHF. The CDR3 DNA is TGTGCCAGCAGTTCGGCAGGGAGTTCTAGTAATTCACCCCTCCACTTT. V is TRBV6-2 or TRBV6-3 and J is TRBJ1-6, with D maybe TRBD1 (5 bases). Trimming stripped 4 bases from V and 6 bases from J, with 16 bases between. The CDR3 length is 16 residues. Germline-derived CDR1 and CDR2 are MNHEY and SVGEGT.

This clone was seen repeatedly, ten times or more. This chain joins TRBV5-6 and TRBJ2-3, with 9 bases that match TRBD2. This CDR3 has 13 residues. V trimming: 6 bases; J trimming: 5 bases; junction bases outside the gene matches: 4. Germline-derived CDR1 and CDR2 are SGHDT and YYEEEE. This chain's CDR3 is CASTVTSGDTQYF. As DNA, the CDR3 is TGTGCCAGCACCGTGACTAGCGGAGATACGCAGTATTTT.

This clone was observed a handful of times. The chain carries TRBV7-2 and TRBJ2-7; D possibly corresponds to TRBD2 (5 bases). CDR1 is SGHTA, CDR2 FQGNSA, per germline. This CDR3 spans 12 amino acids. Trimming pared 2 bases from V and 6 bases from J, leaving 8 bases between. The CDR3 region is CASSLYEGEQYF. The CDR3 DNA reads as TGTGCCAGCAGCTTATACGAGGGCGAGCAGTACTTC. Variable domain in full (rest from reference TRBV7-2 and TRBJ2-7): GAGVSQSPSNKVTEKGKDVELRCDPISGHTALYWYRQSLGQGLEFLIYFQGNSAPDKSGLPSDRFSAERTGGSVSTLTIQRTQQEDSAVYLCASSLYEGEQYFGPGTRLTVT.

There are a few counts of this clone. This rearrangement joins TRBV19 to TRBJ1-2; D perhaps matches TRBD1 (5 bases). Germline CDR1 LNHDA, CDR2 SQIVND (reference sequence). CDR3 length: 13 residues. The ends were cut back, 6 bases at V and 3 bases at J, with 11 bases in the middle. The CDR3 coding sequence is TGTGCCAGTAGGGCAGGGCTACACTATGGCTACACCTTC. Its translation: CASRAGLHYGYTF. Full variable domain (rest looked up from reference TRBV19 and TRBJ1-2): DGGITQSPKYLFRKEGQNVTLSCEQNLNHDAMYWYRQDPGQGLRLIYYSQIVNDFQKGDIAEGYSVSREKKESFPLTVTSAQKNPTAFYLCASRAGLHYGYTFGSGTRLTVV.

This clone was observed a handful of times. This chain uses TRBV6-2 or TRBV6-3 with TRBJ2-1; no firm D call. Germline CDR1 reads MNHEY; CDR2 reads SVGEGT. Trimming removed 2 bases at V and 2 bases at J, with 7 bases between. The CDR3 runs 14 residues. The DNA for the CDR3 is TGTGCCAGCAGTTACAACGGAGCCTACAATGAGCAGTTCTTC. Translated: CASSYNGAYNEQFF.

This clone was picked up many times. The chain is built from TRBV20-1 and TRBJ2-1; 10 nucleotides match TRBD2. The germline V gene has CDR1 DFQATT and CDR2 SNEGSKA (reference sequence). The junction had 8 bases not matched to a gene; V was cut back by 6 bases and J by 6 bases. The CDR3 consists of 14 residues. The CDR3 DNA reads TGCAGTGCGGAACTAGCGGGATCCCCCAATGAGCAGTTCTTC. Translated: CSAELAGSPNEQFF.

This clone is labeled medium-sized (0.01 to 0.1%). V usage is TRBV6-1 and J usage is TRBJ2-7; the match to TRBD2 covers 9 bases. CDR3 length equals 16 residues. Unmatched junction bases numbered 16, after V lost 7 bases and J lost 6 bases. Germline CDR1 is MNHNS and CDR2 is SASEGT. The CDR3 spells CASIHYTAGGQREQYF. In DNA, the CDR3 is TGTGCCAGCATCCATTACACGGCGGGAGGGCAACGCGAGCAGTACTTC.

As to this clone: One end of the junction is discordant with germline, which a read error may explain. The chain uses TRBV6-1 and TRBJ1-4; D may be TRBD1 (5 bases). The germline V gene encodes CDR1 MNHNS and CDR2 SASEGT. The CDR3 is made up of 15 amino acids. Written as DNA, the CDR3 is TGTGCCAGCGGTCACCCAGGGTGCGCCAATGAAAAGCTGTTTTTT. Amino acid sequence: CASGHPGCANEKLFF.

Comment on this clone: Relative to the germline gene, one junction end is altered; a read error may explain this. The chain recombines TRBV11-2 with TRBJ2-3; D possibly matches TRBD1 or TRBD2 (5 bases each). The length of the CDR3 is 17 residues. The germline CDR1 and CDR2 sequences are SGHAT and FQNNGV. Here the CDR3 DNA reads TGTGCCGGCAGCTTAATGGGACCAGCGTCGAACACAGATACGCAGTATTTT. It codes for CAGSLMGPASNTDTQYF.

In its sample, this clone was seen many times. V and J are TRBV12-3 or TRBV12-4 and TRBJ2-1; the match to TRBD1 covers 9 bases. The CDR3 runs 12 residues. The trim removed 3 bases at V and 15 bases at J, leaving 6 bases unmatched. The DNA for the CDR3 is TGTGCCAGCAGTTTGGCCGGGACAGGGTGGTTCTTC. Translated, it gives CASSLAGTGWFF.

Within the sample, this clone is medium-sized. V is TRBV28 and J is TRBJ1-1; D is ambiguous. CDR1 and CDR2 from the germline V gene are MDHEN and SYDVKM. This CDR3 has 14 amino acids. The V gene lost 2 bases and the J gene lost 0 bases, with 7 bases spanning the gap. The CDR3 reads CASSLGQLNTEAFF. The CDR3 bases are TGTGCCAGCAGTTTAGGGCAGTTGAACACTGAAGCTTTCTTT.

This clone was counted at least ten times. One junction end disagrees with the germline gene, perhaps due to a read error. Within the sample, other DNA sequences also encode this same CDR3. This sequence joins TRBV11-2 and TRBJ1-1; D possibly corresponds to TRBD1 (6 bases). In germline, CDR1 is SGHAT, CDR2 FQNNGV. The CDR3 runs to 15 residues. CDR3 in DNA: TGTGCCAGCAGCACCAGGGGCGGGATGAACACTGAGGCTTTCTTT. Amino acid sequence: CASSTRGGMNTEAFF. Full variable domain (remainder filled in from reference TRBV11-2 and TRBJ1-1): EAGVAQSPRYKIIEKRQSVAFWCNPISGHATLYWYQQILGQGPKLLIQFQNNGVVDDSQLPKDRFSAERLKGVDSTLKIQPAKLEDSAVYLCASSTRGGMNTEAFFGQGTRLTVV.

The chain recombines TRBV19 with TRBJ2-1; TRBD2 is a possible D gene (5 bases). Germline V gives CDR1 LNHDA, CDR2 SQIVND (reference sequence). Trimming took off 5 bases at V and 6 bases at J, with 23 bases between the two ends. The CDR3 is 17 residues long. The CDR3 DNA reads TGTGCCAGTAGTCCCGCCGGGGTAGGATCGGTCTGCAATGAGCAGTTCTTC. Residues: CASSPAGVGSVCNEQFF.